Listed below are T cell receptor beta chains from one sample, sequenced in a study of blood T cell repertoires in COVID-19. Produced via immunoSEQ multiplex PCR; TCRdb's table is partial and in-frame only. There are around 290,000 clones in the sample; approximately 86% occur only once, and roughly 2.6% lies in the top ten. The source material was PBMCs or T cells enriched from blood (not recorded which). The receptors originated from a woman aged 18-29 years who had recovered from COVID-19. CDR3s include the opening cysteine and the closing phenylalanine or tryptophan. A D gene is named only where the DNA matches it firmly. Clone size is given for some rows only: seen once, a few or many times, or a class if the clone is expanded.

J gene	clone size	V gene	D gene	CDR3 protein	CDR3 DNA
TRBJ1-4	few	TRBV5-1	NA	CASSLSQGRAEKLFF	TGCGCCAGCAGCTTGTCCCAGGGCAGGGCGGAAAAACTGTTTTTT
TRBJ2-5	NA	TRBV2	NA	CASSAREFQETQYF	TGTGCCAGCAGTGCTAGGGAGTTTCAAGAGACCCAGTACTTC
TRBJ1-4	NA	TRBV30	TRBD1	CAWTTGVEANEKLFF	TGTGCCTGGACTACAGGGGTGGAGGCTAATGAAAAACTGTTTTTT
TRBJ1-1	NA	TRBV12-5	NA	CASGLRSQYRMNTEAFF	TGTGCTAGTGGTTTGCGTAGCCAATACCGCATGAACACTGAAGCTTTCTTT
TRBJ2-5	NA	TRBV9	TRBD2	CASSVRGGSGTIQETQYF	TGTGCCAGCAGCGTCCGGGGGGGTAGCGGAACGATTCAAGAGACCCAGTACTTC
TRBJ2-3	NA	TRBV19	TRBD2	CASSITPRAGGRWTQYF	TGTGCCAGTAGTATAACCCCAAGGGCGGGGGGAAGGTGGACGCAGTATTTT
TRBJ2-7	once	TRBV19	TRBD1	CASSPGQVRSYEQYF	TGTGCCAGTAGCCCCGGACAGGTCCGCTCCTACGAGCAGTACTTC
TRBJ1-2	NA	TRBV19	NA	CASAETVDYGYTF	TGTGCCAGTGCAGAGACTGTGGACTATGGCTACACCTTC
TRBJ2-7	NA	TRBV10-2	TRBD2	CASSELVPSGSYEQYF	TGCGCCAGCAGTGAGTTAGTTCCTAGCGGCTCCTACGAGCAGTACTTC
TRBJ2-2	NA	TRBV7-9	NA	CASSHTPRGAGYTGELFF	TGTGCCAGCAGCCATACACCAAGGGGCGCGGGATACACCGGGGAGCTGTTTTTT
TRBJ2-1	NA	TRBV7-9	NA	CASSLGQTATYNEQFF	TGTGCCAGCAGCTTAGGTCAGACAGCAACCTACAATGAGCAGTTCTTC
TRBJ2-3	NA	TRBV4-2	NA	CASSQDPGVELNTQYF	TGTGCCAGCAGCCAAGATCCAGGGGTGGAATTGAATACGCAGTATTTT
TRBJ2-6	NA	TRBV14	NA	CASSQTRASGANVLTF	TGTGCCAGCAGCCAAACGCGCGCCTCTGGGGCCAACGTCCTGACTTTC
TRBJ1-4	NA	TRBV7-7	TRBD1	CASSPQPGRQGNEKLFF	TGTGCCAGCAGCCCCCAGCCAGGAAGACAGGGGAATGAAAAACTGTTTTTT
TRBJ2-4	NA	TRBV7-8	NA	CASSINRDGQSIQYF	TGTGCCAGCAGCATAAACAGGGATGGGCAAAGCATTCAGTACTTC
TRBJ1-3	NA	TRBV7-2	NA	CASSLMGGTKGDTIYF	TGTGCCAGCAGCTTGATGGGGGGGACTAAGGGGGACACCATATATTTT
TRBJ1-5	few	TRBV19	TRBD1	CASSPGDSFLRPQHF	TGTGCCAGTAGTCCGGGGGACAGTTTCCTACGGCCCCAGCATTTT
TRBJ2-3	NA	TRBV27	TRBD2	CASQKRDTLSDTQYF	TGTGCCAGCCAAAAGCGGGATACCTTGTCGGATACGCAGTATTTT
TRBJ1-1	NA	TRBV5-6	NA	CASSLTRTEAFF	TGTGCCAGCAGCTTGACTCGGACTGAAGCTTTCTTT
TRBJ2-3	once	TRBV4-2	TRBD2	CASSQELGGRRADTQYF	TGTGCCAGCAGCCAAGAGCTTGGCGGGAGGAGGGCAGATACGCAGTATTTT
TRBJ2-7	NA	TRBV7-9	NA	CASRPGQTYEQYF	TGTGCCAGCAGACCCGGACAGACCTACGAGCAGTACTTC
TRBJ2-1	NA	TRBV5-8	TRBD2	CASSPGLASYNEQFF	TGTGCCAGCAGCCCCGGACTAGCGAGTTACAATGAGCAGTTCTTC
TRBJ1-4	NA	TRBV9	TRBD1	CASSVQGAANEKLFF	TGTGCCAGCAGCGTACAGGGGGCGGCTAATGAAAAACTGTTTTTT
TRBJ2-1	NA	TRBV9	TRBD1	CASSFRTGPANNEQFF	TGTGCCAGCAGCTTTCGGACAGGGCCAGCGAACAATGAGCAGTTCTTC
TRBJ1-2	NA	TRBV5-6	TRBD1	CASTGGGGGYGYTF	TGTGCCAGCACCGGAGGGGGCGGAGGATATGGCTACACCTTC
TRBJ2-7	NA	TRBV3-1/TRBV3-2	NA	CASSQVYGGAGEQYF	TGTGCCAGCAGCCAAGTTTATGGGGGGGCAGGAGAGCAGTACTTC
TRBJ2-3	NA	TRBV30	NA	CAWTPGTISTDTQYF	TGTGCCTGGACCCCGGGGACAATTAGCACAGATACGCAGTATTTT
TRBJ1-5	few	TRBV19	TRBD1	CASSRGQPYSNQPQHF	TGTGCCAGTAGTAGGGGACAGCCTTATAGCAATCAGCCCCAGCATTTT
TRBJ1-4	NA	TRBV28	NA	CASRMLATNEKLFF	TGTGCCAGCAGGATGCTAGCAACTAATGAAAAACTGTTTTTT
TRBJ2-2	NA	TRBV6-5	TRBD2	CASTTSWNVKELFF	TGTGCCAGCACGACTAGCTGGAACGTTAAGGAGCTGTTTTTT
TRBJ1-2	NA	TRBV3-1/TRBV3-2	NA	CASSQDLGQNYGYTF	TGTGCCAGCAGCCAAGATTTGGGACAAAACTATGGCTACACCTTC
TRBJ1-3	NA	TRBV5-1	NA	CASSLDSWAEGNTIYF	TGCGCCAGCAGCTTGGATAGTTGGGCAGAAGGAAACACCATATATTTT
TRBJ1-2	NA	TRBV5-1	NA	CASSLFWGLLVANYGYTF	TGCGCCAGCAGCTTGTTTTGGGGCCTCCTCGTCGCAAACTATGGCTACACCTTC
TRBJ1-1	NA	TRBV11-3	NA	CASSPQGRVTEAFF	TGTGCCAGCAGCCCGCAGGGGCGGGTCACTGAAGCTTTCTTT
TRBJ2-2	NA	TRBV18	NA	CASQQGPNTGELFF	TGTGCCAGCCAACAGGGACCTAACACCGGGGAGCTGTTTTTT
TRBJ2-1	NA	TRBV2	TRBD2	CASSEVLAGNEQFF	TGTGCCAGCAGTGAGGTCCTAGCGGGAAATGAGCAGTTCTTC
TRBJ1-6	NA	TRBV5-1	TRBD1	CASSIDRVANSPLHF	TGCGCCAGCAGCATTGACAGGGTAGCAAATTCACCCCTCCACTTT
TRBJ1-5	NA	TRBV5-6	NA	CASSSGGWQRYQPQHF	TGTGCCAGCAGCTCGGGCGGGTGGCAGAGGTATCAGCCCCAGCATTTT
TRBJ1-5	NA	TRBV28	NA	CASSRSTQTGGRQPQHF	TGTGCCAGCAGCCGCAGCACCCAGACAGGTGGCAGGCAGCCCCAGCATTTT
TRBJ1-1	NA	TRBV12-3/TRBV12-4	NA	CASSLARIFF	TGTGCCAGCAGTTTAGCGCGGATTTTCTTT
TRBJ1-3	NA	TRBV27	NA	CASRLSSGNTIYF	TGTGCCAGCAGGCTCAGCTCTGGAAACACCATATATTTT
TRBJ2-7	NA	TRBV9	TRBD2	CASSVALERDPYEQYF	TGTGCCAGCAGCGTAGCTCTCGAGCGGGACCCCTACGAGCAGTACTTC
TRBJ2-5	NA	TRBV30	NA	CAWSAPVTRQETQYF	TGTGCCTGGAGTGCCCCAGTTACAAGACAAGAGACCCAGTACTTC
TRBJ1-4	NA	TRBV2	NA	CASTMGRGIGEKLFF	TGTGCCAGCACGATGGGGAGGGGTATCGGGGAAAAACTGTTTTTT
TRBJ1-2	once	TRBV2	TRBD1	CASIWDSSNYGYTF	TGTGCCAGCATATGGGACAGTTCTAACTATGGCTACACCTTC
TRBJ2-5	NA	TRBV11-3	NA	CASSHAGPIGQETQYF	TGTGCCAGCAGCCATGCGGGGCCCATTGGGCAAGAGACCCAGTACTTC
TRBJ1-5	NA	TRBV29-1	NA	CSVAGEWDQPQHF	TGCAGCGTTGCAGGGGAATGGGATCAGCCCCAGCATTTT